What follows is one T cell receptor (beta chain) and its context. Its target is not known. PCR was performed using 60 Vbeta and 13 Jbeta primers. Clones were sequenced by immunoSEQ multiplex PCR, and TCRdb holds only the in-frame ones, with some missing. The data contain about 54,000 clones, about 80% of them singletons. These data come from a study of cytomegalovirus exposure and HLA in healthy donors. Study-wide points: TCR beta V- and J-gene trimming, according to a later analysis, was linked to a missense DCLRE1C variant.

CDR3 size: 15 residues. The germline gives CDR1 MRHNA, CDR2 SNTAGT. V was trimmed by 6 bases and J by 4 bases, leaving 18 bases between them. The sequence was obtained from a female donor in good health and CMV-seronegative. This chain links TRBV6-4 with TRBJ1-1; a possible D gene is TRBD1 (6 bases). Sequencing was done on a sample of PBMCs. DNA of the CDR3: TGTGCCAGCAGAACTCGGGACACCTCTGCCACTGAAGCTTTCTTT. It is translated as CASRTRDTSATEAFF.